What follows are 26 T cell receptor beta chains derived from one specimen sequenced in a study of patients and donors after allogeneic stem cell transplantation. TCRdb reanalysed the RT-PCR reads using MiXCR and keeps one entry per CDR3 protein. The table has approximately 200,000 distinct CDR3 sequences, around 40% seen once; the top ten hold roughly 12%. The sequencing sample was made of blood, either unsorted or a sorted T cell fraction (not recorded which). These receptors came from a human donor who was either an allogeneic HSCT recipient or a stem cell or donor lymphocyte infusion donor (not recorded which). It is not recorded whose cells these are; they may come from a transplant donor.

This clonotype turned up a few times. This chain uses TRBV12-3 or TRBV12-4 with TRBJ1-1; 7 bases map to TRBD1. The trim removed 6 bases at V and 8 bases at J, leaving 3 bases unmatched. CDR3 length: 11 residues. The CDR3 is CASSRTGEAFF. The CDR3 DNA follows: TGTGCCAGCAGCCGGACAGGAGAAGCTTTCTTT.

V usage is TRBV5-1 and J usage is TRBJ2-1; 11 bases fit TRBD2. Unmatched junction bases numbered 9, after V lost 4 bases and J lost 6 bases. The length of the CDR3 is 16 residues. The V gene's germline CDR1 is SGHRS and CDR2 YFSETQ. The CDR3: CASSAYSGGAANEQFF. CDR3 DNA sequence: TGCGCCAGCAGCGCCTATAGCGGGGGGGCCGCCAATGAGCAGTTCTTC.

This clonotype was detected only a few times. V usage is TRBV5-6 and J usage is TRBJ2-1; maybe TRBD2 (5 bases). Germline lookup yields CDR1 SGHDT and CDR2 YYEEEE. The CDR3 consists of 17 residues. The V and J ends lost 2 bases and 4 bases respectively, with 19 bases between them. Written as DNA, the CDR3 is TGTGCCAGCAGCTTAAGGGCGTTTGTGGACTTATACAATGAGCAGTTCTTC. Amino acids: CASSLRAFVDLYNEQFF.

The chain is built from TRBV5-6 and TRBJ2-3, with 12 bases aligning to TRBD2. J lost 2 bases, V lost 2 bases, and 3 bases had no gene match. Looked up from germline, CDR1 is SGHDT and CDR2 is YYEEEE. The CDR3 spans 16 residues. CDR3 nucleotide sequence: TGTGCCAGCAGCTTCCGGACTAGCGGGGCCACAGATACGCAGTATTTT. Its translation is CASSFRTSGATDTQYF.

The chain combines TRBV5-1 with TRBJ2-3; 7 bases align to TRBD1. Germline V lookup: CDR1 SGHRS, CDR2 YFSETQ. Unmatched junction bases numbered 2, after V lost 0 bases and J lost 4 bases. This CDR3 has 14 residues. Written as DNA, the CDR3 is TGCGCCAGCAGCTTGGGACAGGGCGCAGATACGCAGTATTTT. This sequence encodes CASSLGQGADTQYF.

This rearrangement joins TRBV12-3 or TRBV12-4 to TRBJ1-1; D remains unclear. The V gene lost 3 bases and the J gene lost 4 bases, with 15 bases spanning the gap. The CDR3 consists of 15 residues. The CDR3 DNA sequence: TGTGCCAGCAGTTTTTTTCCAGCCGGGAGCACTGAAGCTTTCTTT. Amino acids: CASSFFPAGSTEAFF.

In regard to this clonotype: An end of the junction does not agree with germline; a read error may underlie this. The chain joins TRBV5-1 to TRBJ2-4; D is possibly TRBD1 or TRBD2 (5 bases each). Germline CDR1 reads SGHRS; CDR2 reads YFSETQ. CDR3 length: 15 residues. CDR3 residues: CASSLAGTVKSIQYF. In DNA, the CDR3 is TGCGCCAGCAGCTTAGCCGGGACGGTGAAAAGCATTCAGTACTTC. Drawing the rest from reference TRBV5-1 and TRBJ2-4, the complete variable domain is KAGVTQTPRYLIKTRGQQVTLSCSPISGHRSVSWYQQTPGQGLQFLFEYFSETQRNKGNFPGRFSGRQFSNSRSEMNVSTLELGDSALYLCASSLAGTVKSIQYFGAGTRLSVL.

The CDR3: CASSLSDGYTF. The DNA for the CDR3 is TGTGCCAGCAGTCTAAGCGATGGCTACACCTTC. The V call is TRBV12-3 or TRBV12-4, the J call TRBJ1-2; D remains ambiguous. This CDR3 spans 11 amino acids. The V gene lost 5 bases and the J gene lost 6 bases, with 7 bases spanning the gap.

This CDR3 is CSASRGAGKPQHF. The CDR3 DNA reads TGCAGTGCTAGCAGGGGGGCAGGGAAGCCCCAGCATTTT. The rearrangement links TRBV20-1 to TRBJ1-5; 7 bases map to TRBD1. Unmatched junction bases numbered 7, after V lost 3 bases and J lost 8 bases. This CDR3 has 13 amino acids. Per the germline V gene, CDR1 is DFQATT and CDR2 is SNEGSKA (reference sequence).

This chain joins TRBV21-1 and TRBJ1-2. TRBV21-1 is classified as a pseudogene. The CDR3 is 12 amino acids. The CDR3 reads CASSKIVYGYTF. The DNA for the CDR3 is TGTGCCAGCAGCAAGATCGTCTATGGCTACACCTTC.

This clonotype was found a few times. The V gene is TRBV7-9, the J gene TRBJ1-1; D might be TRBD1 (5 bases). Trimming left V 1 base short and J 3 bases short, with 18 bases between. In germline, CDR1 is SEHNR, CDR2 FQNEAQ (reference sequence). The CDR3 runs to 17 residues. DNA of the CDR3: TGTGCCAGCAGCTTAGACAAGGGGTCGCTACTCTACACTGAAGCTTTCTTT. Translating it yields CASSLDKGSLLYTEAFF. The full variable domain, in which reference TRBV7-9 and TRBJ1-1 provide the parts outside the CDR3, is DTGVSQNPRHKITKRGQNVTFRCDPISEHNRLYWYRQTLGQGPEFLTYFQNEAQLEKSRLLSDRFSAERPKGSFSTLEIQRTEQGDSAMYLCASSLDKGSLLYTEAFFGQGTRLTVV.

This clonotype was seen a handful of times. This rearrangement joins TRBV4-1 to TRBJ1-2, with TRBD1 as a possible D gene (5 bases). Trimming pared 4 bases from V and 3 bases from J, leaving 15 bases between. This CDR3 has 15 residues. Germline V CDR1 and CDR2: MGHRA, YSYEKL. The DNA for the CDR3 is TGCGCCAGCAGCCTACAGGCGTTGCTTTACTATGGCTACACCTTC. Amino acid sequence: CASSLQALLYYGYTF.

The chain carries TRBV15 and TRBJ2-3; TRBD1 or TRBD2 may be the D gene (5 bases each). Germline V gives CDR1 LNHNV, CDR2 YYDKDF (reference sequence). The CDR3 runs to 15 residues. The V and J ends lost 0 bases and 6 bases respectively, with 13 bases between them. CDR3 bases: TGTGCCACCAGCAGAGAGGGACGCTTACCCGATACGCAGTATTTT. The encoded protein is CATSREGRLPDTQYF.

The CDR3 protein is CATNRGGTDTQYF. In DNA form, the CDR3 reads TGTGCCACCAACCGGGGAGGGACAGATACGCAGTATTTT. The chain uses TRBV24-1 and TRBJ2-3; 7 bases line up with TRBD2. The V segment lost 8 bases and the J segment 3 bases; nucleotides outside the gene matches: 4. This CDR3 comprises 13 residues. Germline CDR1 is KGHDR and CDR2 is SFDVKD.

The chain couples TRBV6-5 to TRBJ1-4, with TRBD1 matching 7 bases. Germline CDR1 and CDR2: MNHEY and SVGAGI. This CDR3 region has 13 residues. V gave up 6 bases and J gave up 5 bases; unmatched junction bases: 3. CDR3 DNA sequence: TGTGCCAGCAGGCAGGGGGGCAATGAAAAACTGTTTTTT. Residues: CASRQGGNEKLFF.

This chain links TRBV5-1 with TRBJ2-5; TRBD1 matches 8 bases. V lost 1 base and J lost 4; bases outside the gene matches: 6. The CDR3 runs to 15 residues. Germline values: CDR1 SGHRS, CDR2 YFSETQ. The CDR3 loop reads CASSLRQGKGETQYF. CDR3 coding DNA: TGCGCCAGCAGCTTGCGACAGGGGAAAGGAGAGACCCAGTACTTC.

The gene calls are TRBV6-6 and TRBJ1-1; no definite D call. Germline V gene lookup returns CDR1 MNHNY and CDR2 SVGAGI (reference sequence). V was cut by 4 bases and J by 6 bases, with 15 bases left in between. This CDR3 has 14 amino acids. The CDR3 loop is CASSFPSEGPEAFF. The CDR3 coding sequence is TGTGCCAGCAGTTTCCCCAGCGAGGGTCCTGAAGCTTTCTTT.

The genes are TRBV5-1 and TRBJ1-4, with D maybe TRBD1 (6 bases). The ends were cut back, 0 bases at V and 5 bases at J, with 14 bases in the middle. Germline loops: CDR1 SGHRS, CDR2 YFSETQ. The CDR3 spans 16 residues. CDR3 region: CASSLEGDNANEKLFF. The CDR3 bases are TGCGCCAGCAGCTTGGAAGGGGACAATGCAAATGAAAAACTGTTTTTT.

This clonotype appeared a few times. The V call is TRBV5-1, the J call TRBJ1-3; no clear D. V lost 4 bases and J 0 bases, leaving 17 bases between the germline ends. Germline V gene lookup returns CDR1 SGHRS and CDR2 YFSETQ. The CDR3 is made up of 17 amino acids. The CDR3 sequence is CASSPVQMLSSGNTIYF. CDR3 coding DNA: TGCGCCAGCAGCCCCGTACAGATGCTGAGCTCTGGAAACACCATATATTTT.

This sequence joins TRBV20-1 and TRBJ1-1; D is ambiguous. V was cut by 4 bases and J by 1 base, with 10 bases left in between. This CDR3 is built from 13 residues. Per germline, CDR1 DFQATT and CDR2 SNEGSKA (reference sequence). CDR3 amino acids: CSATVEENTEAFF. CDR3 nucleotides: TGCAGTGCTACCGTCGAGGAGAACACTGAAGCTTTCTTT.

The chain recombines TRBV27 with TRBJ1-5; D might be TRBD1 (5 bases). The CDR3 is 14 amino acids. V was clipped by 5 bases and J by 0 bases, with 8 bases between them. Germline-derived CDR1 and CDR2 are MNHEY and SMNVEV (reference sequence). In DNA form, the CDR3 reads TGTGCCAGCAGTAATCAGGGTAGCAATCAGCCCCAGCATTTT. Translating it yields CASSNQGSNQPQHF.

This clonotype was observed a handful of times. The J gene is TRBJ1-4, the V gene TRBV15, with TRBD1 as a possible D gene (5 bases). The CDR3 runs 12 residues. V was shortened by 0 bases and J by 11 bases, with 7 bases between the two germline ends. From germline, CDR1 is LNHNV and CDR2 YYDKDF (reference sequence). This CDR3 reads CATSRDGGKLFF. CDR3 nucleotide sequence: TGTGCCACCAGCAGAGATGGGGGGAAACTGTTTTTT.

The V call is TRBV12-3 or TRBV12-4, the J call TRBJ2-1; possibly TRBD1 for D (6 bases). The ends were cut back, 8 bases at V and 3 bases at J, with 14 bases in the middle. The CDR3 contains 14 residues. CDR3 loop: CASCLQGFYNEQFF. In nucleotides, the CDR3 is TGTGCCAGCTGCCTACAGGGATTCTACAATGAGCAGTTCTTC.

The rearrangement uses TRBV12-3 or TRBV12-4 and TRBJ1-6; D is ambiguous. The germline V and J ends were trimmed by 6 bases and 11 bases, with 11 bases remaining between them. The CDR3 is made up of 12 amino acids. The CDR3 region has the DNA TGTGCCAGCAGCCAGACCCAGGCACCCCTCCACTTT. Translated, it gives CASSQTQAPLHF.

The chain employs TRBV6-2 or TRBV6-3 and TRBJ2-7; 10 nucleotides line up with TRBD2. CDR3 size: 16 residues. V dropped 0 bases and J dropped 5; count of bases not matched to a gene: 7. The V gene's germline CDR1 is MNHEY and CDR2 SVGEGT. CDR3: CASSYSPSGGADEQYF. The CDR3 nucleotides read TGTGCCAGCAGTTACTCGCCCAGCGGGGGGGCTGACGAGCAGTACTTC.

The V and J genes are TRBV18 and TRBJ2-4; 7 bases are shared with TRBD2. Trimming removed 2 bases from V and 3 bases from J; junction bases left unmatched: 1. Germline V gene lookup returns CDR1 KGHSH and CDR2 LQKENI. The CDR3 has 14 amino acids. The CDR3 DNA follows: TGTGCCAGCTCACCAACGGGGGGCAAAAACATTCAGTACTTC. Translated: CASSPTGGKNIQYF.